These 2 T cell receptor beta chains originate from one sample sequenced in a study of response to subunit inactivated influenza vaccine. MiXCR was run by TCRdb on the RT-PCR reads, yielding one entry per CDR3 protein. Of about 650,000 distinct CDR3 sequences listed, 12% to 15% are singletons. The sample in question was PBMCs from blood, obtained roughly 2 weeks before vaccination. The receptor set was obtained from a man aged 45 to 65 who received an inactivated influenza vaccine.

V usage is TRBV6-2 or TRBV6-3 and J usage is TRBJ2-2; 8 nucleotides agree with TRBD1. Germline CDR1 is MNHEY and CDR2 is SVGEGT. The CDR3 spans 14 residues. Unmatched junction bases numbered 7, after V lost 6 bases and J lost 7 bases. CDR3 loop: CASRTGQGIGELFF. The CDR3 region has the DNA TGTGCCAGCAGAACCGGACAGGGTATCGGGGAGCTGTTTTTT.

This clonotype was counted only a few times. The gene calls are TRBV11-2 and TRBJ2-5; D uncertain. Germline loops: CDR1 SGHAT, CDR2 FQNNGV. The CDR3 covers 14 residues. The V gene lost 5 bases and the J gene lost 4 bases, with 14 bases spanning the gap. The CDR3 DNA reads TGTGCCAGCAGCCACGTGGCGGTCCCAGAGACCCAGTACTTC. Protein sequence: CASSHVAVPETQYF.